This paragraph covers one T cell receptor (beta chain) sequence. Using immunoSEQ multiplex PCR, the repertoire was profiled, and TCRdb retains in-frame clones only, with some absent. Among 30,000 to 40,000 clones, approximately 89% were seen once, and the ten largest hold about 26%. The data belong to a study of OX40 agonist ivuxolimab in advanced cancers. V trimming: 5 bases; J trimming: 2 bases; junction bases outside the gene matches: 6. Germline V gene data show CDR1 as SGHAT and CDR2 as FQNNGV. The CDR3 contains 15 residues. This rearrangement joins TRBV11-2 to TRBJ2-7; 10 nucleotides line up with TRBD2. The input for sequencing was CD4+ or CD8+ T cells sorted from blood, taken in a trial of the OX40 agonist ivuxolimab. This receptor was taken from an adult with an advanced solid tumor such as melanoma, head and neck, liver or kidney cancer. CDR3 DNA: TGTGCCAGCAGCCCTTTCGGACTAGCGGCCTACGAGCAGTACTTC. As protein: CASSPFGLAAYEQYF.